Here is one T cell receptor (beta chain) with its context. The record originates from a study of glioma-infiltrating T cells after dendritic cell vaccination. V lost 0 bases to trimming and J lost 5 bases; unmatched junction nucleotides: 25. CDR3 size: 23 residues. In germline, CDR1 is MNHEY, CDR2 SMNVEV (reference sequence). All glioblastoma patients lacked an isocitrate dehydrogenase mutation. Clones were sequenced by immunoSEQ multiplex PCR, and TCRdb holds only the in-frame ones, with some missing. The sample lists roughly 83,000 clones; about nine tenths were seen once. The TCR sequence derives from a human donor with glioblastoma. Sequenced material: blood, taken before dendritic cell vaccination. The chain uses TRBV27 and TRBJ2-4; 10 bases match TRBD2. The DNA for the CDR3 is TGTGCCAGCAGTTTATCCCCCTTAGAGCTAGCGGGAGCCACGAGGGGGCAGGAAAACATTCAGTACTTC. It is translated as CASSLSPLELAGATRGQENIQYF.